These 14 T cell receptor beta chains were all obtained from the same sample, sequenced in a study of blood T cell repertoires in COVID-19. Some clones are missing from TCRdb's copy, which holds only in-frame ones; the method was immunoSEQ multiplex PCR. The sample shows around 310,000 clones, around 89% of them seen only once. Sample: PBMCs or T cells enriched from blood (not recorded which). These receptors were collected from a woman between 40 and 50 years old who had recovered from COVID-19.

In its sample, this clone was seen once. The rearrangement joins TRBV11-3 to TRBJ2-7; D gene unclear. Looked up from germline, CDR1 is SGHNT and CDR2 is YENEEA. V gave up 4 bases and J gave up 0 bases, with 13 bases separating them. The CDR3 is 15 amino acids. The CDR3 DNA follows: TGTGCCAGCAGCTCTCCCCGCGGAAGCTCCTACGAGCAGTACTTC. This sequence encodes CASSSPRGSSYEQYF.

For the CDR3, the DNA is TGTGCCAGCAGCTCGAAAACGGACAGCCAAGAGACCCAGTACTTC. Amino acid sequence: CASSSKTDSQETQYF. The chain couples TRBV5-4 to TRBJ2-5; tentative D call: TRBD1 (6 bases). The V gene's germline CDR1 is SGHNT and CDR2 YYREEE (reference sequence). V lost 3 bases to trimming and J lost 1 base, with 13 bases between them. The CDR3 contains 15 residues.

Worth noting for this clone: The same CDR3 arises from other DNA sequences in this sample as well. V is TRBV29-1 and J is TRBJ2-5; 7 bases map to TRBD1. Germline-derived CDR1 and CDR2 are SQVTM and ANQGSEA. Unmatched junction bases numbered 1, after V lost 4 bases and J lost 2 bases. The CDR3 covers 12 residues. CDR3 in DNA: TGCAGCGTTGCACAGGGGCAAGAGACCCAGTACTTC. Its protein product is CSVAQGQETQYF.

The chain joins TRBV19 to TRBJ1-2, with TRBD1 identical over 8 bases. From germline, CDR1 is LNHDA and CDR2 SQIVND (reference sequence). The CDR3 is made up of 13 amino acids. V was clipped by 6 bases and J by 8 bases; unmatched bases: 8. CDR3 loop: CASRPGQGSGYTF. The CDR3 coding sequence is TGTGCCAGTAGACCAGGACAGGGAAGCGGCTACACCTTC.

The chain links TRBV2 to TRBJ1-5; no clear D gene. This CDR3 has 15 amino acids. Deletions cut 6 bases from V and 4 bases from J, with 16 bases between. The germline V gene encodes CDR1 SNHLY and CDR2 FYNNEI. The CDR3 loop reads CASSAGRRGNQPQHF. The CDR3 DNA follows: TGTGCCAGCAGCGCGGGCAGGCGTGGAAATCAGCCCCAGCATTTT.

The chain joins TRBV7-8 to TRBJ1-6, with D possibly TRBD1 on 6 matching bases. The germline V gene encodes CDR1 SGHVS and CDR2 FQNEAQ. This CDR3 region has 15 residues. Trimming shortened V by 5 bases and J by 3 bases, and 11 bases separated the two germline ends. CDR3 sequence: CASSGQTDYNSPLHF. The DNA of the CDR3 is TGTGCCAGCAGCGGACAGACAGACTATAATTCACCCCTCCACTTT.

The chain recombines TRBV15 with TRBJ1-2; TRBD1 might be the D (5 bases). V was clipped by 0 bases and J by 2 bases, with 10 bases between them. CDR3 length equals 15 residues. Germline CDR1 is LNHNV and CDR2 is YYDKDF (reference sequence). CDR3 DNA sequence: TGTGCCACCAGCAGAGATCAGGGATCCAACTATGGCTACACCTTC. It specifies CATSRDQGSNYGYTF.

The chain couples TRBV5-1 to TRBJ1-5; perhaps TRBD1 as D (6 bases). V lost 4 bases and J 3 bases, leaving 11 bases between the germline ends. The CDR3 sequence is 14 residues long. The germline V gene has CDR1 SGHRS and CDR2 YFSETQ. CDR3 residues: CASSPQGSNQPQHF. The CDR3 DNA is TGCGCCAGCAGCCCCCAGGGGTCCAATCAGCCCCAGCATTTT.

The rearrangement joins TRBV29-1 to TRBJ2-7, with D tentatively TRBD2 (6 bases). CDR3 length: 14 amino acids. In germline, CDR1 is SQVTM, CDR2 ANQGSEA. Trimming removed 7 bases from V and 7 bases from J, with 23 bases in between. Written as DNA, the CDR3 is TGCAGCGCTGGGACCGGGACGGAGGGGCTAGAGCAGTACTTC. It specifies CSAGTGTEGLEQYF.

V gene TRBV30 combines with J gene TRBJ1-4; no definite D call. The germline gives CDR1 GTSNPN, CDR2 SVGIG (reference sequence). The CDR3 length is 12 residues. Trimming cost V 0 bases and J 7 bases, with 6 bases left between them. The CDR3 loop is CAWSVRGEKLFF. The CDR3 DNA follows: TGTGCCTGGAGTGTACGAGGTGAAAAACTGTTTTTT.

The chain joins TRBV6-2 or TRBV6-3 to TRBJ2-2; D might be TRBD1 (5 bases). The CDR3 totals 13 residues. Trimming removed 4 bases at V and 5 bases at J, with 8 bases between. Germline lookup yields CDR1 MNHEY and CDR2 SVGEGT. DNA for the CDR3: TGTGCCAGCAGTTTTCACAGGACCGGGGAGCTGTTTTTT. It translates to CASSFHRTGELFF.

This chain links TRBV21-1 with TRBJ1-2; TRBD1, the D gene given by the table, was not confirmed from the DNA. TRBV21-1 represents a pseudogene. The CDR3 consists of 16 residues. The CDR3 sequence: CASSKGPIEDLYGYTF. The CDR3, as DNA: TGTGCCAGCAGCAAGGGGCCCATAGAGGATCTCTATGGCTACACCTTC.

This rearrangement joins TRBV9 to TRBJ2-5, with 11 bases that match TRBD2. There are 16 residues in the CDR3. The ends lost 3 bases at V and 1 base at J; junction bases unmatched: 5. The germline CDR1 and CDR2 sequences are SGDLS and YYNGEE. CDR3 nucleotide sequence: TGTGCCAGCAGCGACGGGACTAGCGGTTTCCAAGAGACCCAGTACTTC. Its protein product is CASSDGTSGFQETQYF.

This chain links TRBV9 with TRBJ2-2, with TRBD1 matching over 9 bases. The V gene end was trimmed by 4 bases and the J gene end by 6 bases; junction bases not matched to a gene: 10. Germline V gene sequence: CDR1 SGDLS, CDR2 YYNGEE. The CDR3 is made up of 16 amino acids. The CDR3 DNA is TGTGCCAGCAGCTCCACAGGGGGCGGATATCCCGGGGAGCTGTTTTTT. This encodes CASSSTGGGYPGELFF.